This T cell receptor beta chain comes out of a study of T cells in narcolepsy. In the study overall: Donors had narcolepsy type 1 or type 2, or were healthy controls.

The study's findings and limits: Comparing one patient's CSF and blood CD4+ clonotypes highlighted HCRT- and TRIB2-specific autoreactive clonotypes. No autoreactive T cell clone sequences appeared in some memory CD4+ repertoires. Blood of same and different patients, but not healthy controls, reportedly held recurring autoreactive clonotypes.

Clones were sequenced by immunoSEQ multiplex PCR, and TCRdb holds only the in-frame ones, with some missing. The sample carries roughly 25,000 clones, just over 60% recorded once. The CDR3 spans 17 residues. After removal of 2 bases from V and 7 bases from J, the junction contained 13 bases not matched to a gene. Germline V gene lookup returns CDR1 MNHNS and CDR2 SASEGT. A single count supports this clone. What it recognizes is unknown. This sequence was found in a human donor in good health. The chain is built from TRBV6-1 and TRBJ1-4; TRBD1 agrees at 7 bases. Sequenced input: memory (CD45RA-) CD4+ T cells from blood. The DNA for the CDR3 is TGTGCCAGCAGTGAAAGGAGAAGAGGGGGCCTCGGTGAAAAACTGTTTTTT. Residues: CASSERRRGGLGEKLFF.